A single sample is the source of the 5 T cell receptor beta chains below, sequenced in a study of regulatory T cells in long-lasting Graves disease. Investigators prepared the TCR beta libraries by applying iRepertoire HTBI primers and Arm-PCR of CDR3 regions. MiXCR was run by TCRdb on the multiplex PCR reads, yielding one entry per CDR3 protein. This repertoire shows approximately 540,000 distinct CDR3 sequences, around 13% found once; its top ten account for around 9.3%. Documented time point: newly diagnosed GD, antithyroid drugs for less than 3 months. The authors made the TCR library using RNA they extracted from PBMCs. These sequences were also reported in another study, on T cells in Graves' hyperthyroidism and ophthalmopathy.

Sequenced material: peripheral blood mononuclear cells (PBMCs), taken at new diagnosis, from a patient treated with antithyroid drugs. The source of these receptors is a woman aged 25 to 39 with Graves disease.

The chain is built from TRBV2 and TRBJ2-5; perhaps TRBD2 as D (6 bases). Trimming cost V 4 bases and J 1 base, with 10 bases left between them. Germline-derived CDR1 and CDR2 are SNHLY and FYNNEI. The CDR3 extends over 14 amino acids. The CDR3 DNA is TGTGCCAGCAGTGTGAGTAGCGGCCAAGAGACCCAGTACTTC. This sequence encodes CASSVSSGQETQYF.

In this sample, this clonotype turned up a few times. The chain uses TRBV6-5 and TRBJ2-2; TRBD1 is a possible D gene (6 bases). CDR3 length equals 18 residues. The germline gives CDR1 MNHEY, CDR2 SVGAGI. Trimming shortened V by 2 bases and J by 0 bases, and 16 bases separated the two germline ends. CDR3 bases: TGTGCCAGCAGTTACCGGCCCCACAGGGTTACGAACACCGGGGAGCTGTTTTTT. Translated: CASSYRPHRVTNTGELFF.

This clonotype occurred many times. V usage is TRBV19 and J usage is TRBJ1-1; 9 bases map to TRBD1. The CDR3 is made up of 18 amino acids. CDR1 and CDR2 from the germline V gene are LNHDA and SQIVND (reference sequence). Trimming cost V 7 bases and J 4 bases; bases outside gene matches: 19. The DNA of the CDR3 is TGTGCCAGTACCAGGTCGAGGTCCGGGACAGGGCGCCGCACTGAAGCTTTCTTT. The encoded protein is CASTRSRSGTGRRTEAFF.

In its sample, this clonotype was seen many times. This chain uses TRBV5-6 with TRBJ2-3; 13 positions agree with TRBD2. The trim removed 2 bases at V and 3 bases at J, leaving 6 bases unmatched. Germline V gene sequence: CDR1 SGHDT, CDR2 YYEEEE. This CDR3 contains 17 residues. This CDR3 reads CASSFPGLAGLTDTQYF. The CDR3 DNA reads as TGTGCCAGCAGCTTCCCGGGACTAGCGGGATTAACAGATACGCAGTATTTT.

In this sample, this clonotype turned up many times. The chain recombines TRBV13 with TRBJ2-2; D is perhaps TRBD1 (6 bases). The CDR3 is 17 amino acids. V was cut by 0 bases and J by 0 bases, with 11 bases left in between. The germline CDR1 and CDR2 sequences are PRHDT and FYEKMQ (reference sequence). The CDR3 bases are TGTGCCAGCAGCTTAGGTACGGGGACAACGAACACCGGGGAGCTGTTTTTT. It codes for CASSLGTGTTNTGELFF.